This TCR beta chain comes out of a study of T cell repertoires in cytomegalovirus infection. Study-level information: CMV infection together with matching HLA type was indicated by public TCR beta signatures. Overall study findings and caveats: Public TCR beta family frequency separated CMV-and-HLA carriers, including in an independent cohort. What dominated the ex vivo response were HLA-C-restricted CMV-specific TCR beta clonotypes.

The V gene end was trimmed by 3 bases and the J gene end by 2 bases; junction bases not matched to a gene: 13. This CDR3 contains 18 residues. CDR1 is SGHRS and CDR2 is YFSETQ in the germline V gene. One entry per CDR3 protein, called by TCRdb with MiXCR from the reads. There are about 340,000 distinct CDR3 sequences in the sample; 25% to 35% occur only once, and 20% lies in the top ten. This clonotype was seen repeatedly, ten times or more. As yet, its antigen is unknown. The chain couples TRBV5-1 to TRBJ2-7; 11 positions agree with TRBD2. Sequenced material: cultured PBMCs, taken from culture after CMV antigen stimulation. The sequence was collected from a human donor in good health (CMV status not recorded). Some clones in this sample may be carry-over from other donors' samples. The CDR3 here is CASSSFLAGGHIAYEQYF. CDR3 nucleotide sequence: TGCGCCAGCAGCTCTTTCCTAGCGGGGGGACATATCGCCTACGAGCAGTACTTC.